The T cell receptor beta chain described here comes from a study of T cell changes during pregnancy in multiple sclerosis (dated 2019 in TCRdb). In terms of the full investigation: The study examined how the T cell repertoire changed over the course of pregnancy in women with multiple sclerosis.

This clone was counted between two and nine times. Its antigen remains undetermined. There are no base qualities to consult, and no much larger clone falls within one base. The method was the immunoSEQ multiplex PCR assay. The immuneACCESS repertoire file appears here via TCRdb, limited to in-frame rearrangements. These files lack a portion of the clones; in checked studies, under half of the deficit traces to unresolved V genes, and the cause of the others is not known. This sample gives about 50,000 clones in total; approximately 91% of them show up just once. The ten biggest clones cover under 0.3% of the sample. The germline V gene (reference sequence) specifies SGHNT as CDR1 and YYREEE as CDR2. The CDR3 goes from the cysteine to the phenylalanine over 17 residues. Only CDR3 DNA is held: 51 bases, read in frame from base 1. Here V drops 4 bases and J drops 2 bases, and the junction holds 10 bases not matched to any gene.

The sample here was CD4+ T cells from peripheral blood mononuclear cells, taken in the second trimester of pregnancy. The rearranged segments are TRBV5-4 and TRBJ1-4, with 8 middle bases fitting TRBD1. This clonotype originated in a female donor with multiple sclerosis, enrolled in a pregnancy study. The DNA sequence is as follows: TGTGCCAGCAGCCGCGGGACAGGCGCGGGGACTAATGAAAAACTGTTTTTT. Its protein product is CASSRGTGAGTNEKLFF.